These T cell receptor beta chains were read from a single sample in a study of cytotoxic CD8 clonotypes in ibrutinib-treated CLL. The method was immunoSEQ multiplex PCR; TCRdb's version includes in-frame clones alone and lacks a portion of them. The sample comprises approximately 84,000 clones, around 79% of which are singletons, and more than 4.5% rests with the top ten. Sequencing was performed on PBMCs, taken after 12 months of ibrutinib treatment. Receptor source: a human donor with chronic lymphocytic leukemia. The CDR3 runs from the conserved cysteine through the conserved F or W. The order of the fields is clone size, V gene, D gene, J gene, CDR3 protein, CDR3 DNA. A D gene is named only where the DNA matches it firmly. Part of the rows lack a size; the others show once, few, many or a class for expanded clones.

.	TRBV11-1	TRBD2	TRBJ2-3	CASSLAGGSPPDTQYF	TGTGCCAGCAGCTTAGCGGGGGGGTCCCCTCCCGATACGCAGTATTTT
.	TRBV7-9	.	TRBJ1-4	CASSLDSGGEKLFF	TGTGCCAGCAGCTTGGATAGTGGTGGTGAAAAACTGTTTTTT
.	TRBV18	.	TRBJ2-7	CASSPPSTYEQYF	TGTGCCAGCTCACCACCTTCCACCTACGAGCAGTACTTC
.	TRBV30	.	TRBJ1-1	CAWSVLGAGNTEAFF	TGTGCCTGGAGTGTACTTGGGGCCGGGAACACTGAAGCTTTCTTT
.	TRBV6-5	.	TRBJ1-6	CASRPDLRYNSPLHF	TGTGCCAGCAGACCGGACCTACGGTATAATTCACCCCTCCACTTT
few	TRBV6-5	.	TRBJ1-1	CASTPRGGGNTEAFF	TGTGCCAGCACTCCTAGGGGAGGAGGGAACACTGAAGCTTTCTTT
.	TRBV4-2	TRBD2	TRBJ2-7	CASSLPGLAGGYEQYF	TGTGCCAGCAGCCTCCCCGGACTAGCGGGGGGGTACGAGCAGTACTTC
.	TRBV11-3	TRBD2	TRBJ2-1	CASSLGGAGGEQFF	TGTGCCAGCAGCTTAGGGGGTGCGGGGGGCGAGCAGTTCTTC
once	TRBV7-2	TRBD2	TRBJ2-7	CASSLVGAGAQAEQYF	TGTGCCAGCAGCTTAGTGGGAGCGGGGGCTCAGGCCGAGCAGTACTTC
.	TRBV6-5	TRBD1	TRBJ2-5	CASSYSGTGFQETQYF	TGTGCCAGCAGTTACTCCGGGACAGGGTTCCAAGAGACCCAGTACTTC